These T cell receptor beta chains were read from a single sample in a study of blood T cell repertoires in COVID-19. Data came from immunoSEQ multiplex PCR; TCRdb stores just in-frame clones and leaves some out. The data show about 51,000 clones, with around 83% seen just once and 14% held by the top ten. Sequencing input: peripheral blood. The receptors were sampled from a human donor with acute or convalescent COVID-19. The donor label of this sample is uncertain. Both conserved end residues are part of each CDR3. Fields, in order: V gene, clone size, J gene, D gene, CDR3 DNA, CDR3 protein. A D gene is named only where the DNA matches it firmly. Clone size is shown for a subset of rows, as once, few, many or a class of expanded clone.

TRBV7-8,-,TRBJ2-5,-,TGTGCCAGCAGCCGCGCAGGGACCCAGTACTTC,CASSRAGTQYF
TRBV6-6,-,TRBJ1-5,-,TGTGCCAGCAGTTTGATGACAGCCGTAAATCAGCCCCAGCATTTT,CASSLMTAVNQPQHF
TRBV5-4,-,TRBJ1-2,-,TGTGCCAGCAGCTTAGTAAGGGGCGCCGACTATGGCTACACCTTC,CASSLVRGADYGYTF
TRBV28,-,TRBJ2-3,TRBD2,TGTGCCAGCAGTCCCAGACTAGCGGGGGGGCGGGATACGCAGTATTTT,CASSPRLAGGRDTQYF
TRBV11-3,-,TRBJ2-7,-,TGTGCCAGCAGCTTACCCCCCCCCAGGGGACGGTACGAGCAGTACTTC,CASSLPPPRGRYEQYF
TRBV3-1/TRBV3-2,-,TRBJ1-1,TRBD1,TGTGCCAGCAGCTTAAGCTACGGGACAGGGGCCACTGAAGCTTTCTTT,CASSLSYGTGATEAFF
TRBV5-5,once,TRBJ2-3,TRBD2,TGTGCCAGCAGCGAACTAGCGGAGTCTACAGATACGCAGTATTTT,CASSELAESTDTQYF
TRBV7-9,-,TRBJ1-6,-,TGTGCCAGCAGCTTGGAGCAGGGGCGCTCACCCCTCCACTTT,CASSLEQGRSPLHF
TRBV29-1,-,TRBJ2-1,TRBD2,TGCAGCGTCCAAGAGGGATCGGGACTAGGCGACTATGAGCAGTTCTTC,CSVQEGSGLGDYEQFF
TRBV2,-,TRBJ1-1,-,TGTGCCAGCAGTGGGGCGGGGCACGAAGCTTTCTTT,CASSGAGHEAFF
TRBV6-1,-,TRBJ1-2,-,TGTGCCAGCAGTGAATTACCCTCTAATAACTATGGCTACACCTTC,CASSELPSNNYGYTF
TRBV5-6,-,TRBJ2-3,TRBD2,TGTGCCAGCAGCTTAACGGGAGGGGGCACAGATACGCAGTATTTT,CASSLTGGGTDTQYF
TRBV7-6,-,TRBJ1-2,-,TGTGCCAGCAGCTCACTAAACCCGGGGGAGGGTGGCTACACCTTC,CASSSLNPGEGGYTF
TRBV27,-,TRBJ2-7,TRBD2,TGTGCCAGCATCCTAAAAGGAGGGCCGGGGGGCTACGAGCAGTACTTC,CASILKGGPGGYEQYF
TRBV5-1,-,TRBJ1-2,-,TGCGCCAGCAGGAACGGGGAGATAAACTATGGCTACACCTTC,CASRNGEINYGYTF
TRBV5-6,-,TRBJ2-3,TRBD1,TGTGCCAGCAGCCGGGACAGACGGACAGATACGCAGTATTTT,CASSRDRRTDTQYF
TRBV10-3,-,TRBJ2-3,-,TGTGCCATCAGTGATTTCGGCGGAAACACAGATACGCAGTATTTT,CAISDFGGNTDTQYF
TRBV4-2,few,TRBJ1-4,-,TGTGCCAGCAGCCAAGATCGGGGGTCTGTTAGGGAAAAACTGTTTTTT,CASSQDRGSVREKLFF
TRBV24-1,once,TRBJ1-2,TRBD1,TGTGCCACCAGTGATTACAGGGGTGGCTACACCTTC,CATSDYRGGYTF
TRBV30,-,TRBJ1-2,-,TGTGCCTGGAAGAAAGGGGCCTACACCTTC,CAWKKGAYTF
TRBV29-1,-,TRBJ2-5,-,TGCAGCGTTGTAAGGGGGAGTCTGGAGACCCAGTACTTC,CSVVRGSLETQYF
TRBV19,-,TRBJ1-4,-,TGTGCCAGTACCCCTCGAGGAGGGAAACTGTTTTTT,CASTPRGGKLFF
TRBV19,-,TRBJ1-3,TRBD1,TGTGCCAGTAAAGCCCAGGGGGAAGGAAACACCATATATTTT,CASKAQGEGNTIYF
TRBV6-5,-,TRBJ2-6,TRBD1,TGTGCCAGCAGTTCGACAGGGGTGGGTGGGGCCAACGTCCTGACTTTC,CASSSTGVGGANVLTF
TRBV7-2,-,TRBJ2-3,TRBD2,TGTGCCAGCAGCTTAGAGCTAGCGGGGGGGGCAGATACGCAGTATTTT,CASSLELAGGADTQYF
TRBV28,-,TRBJ2-2,TRBD2,TGTGCCAGCAGCCCCTTAGCGGGGGGGATCAGCGGGGAGCTGTTTTTT,CASSPLAGGISGELFF
TRBV7-9,-,TRBJ1-5,TRBD1,TGTGCCAGCAGCCCCCGGGACAGCGCCGAGGGTGGCCAGCATTTT,CASSPRDSAEGGQHF
TRBV7-8,-,TRBJ2-1,-,TGTGCCAGCAGCTTAGACAGGTACAATGAGCAGTTCTTC,CASSLDRYNEQFF
TRBV9,once,TRBJ2-7,TRBD2,TGTGCCAGCAGCCCTCGACTAGCGTCCTACGAGCAGTACTTC,CASSPRLASYEQYF
TRBV29-1,-,TRBJ2-2,TRBD1,TGCAGCGCCAATAGGGACAGGGGGCGAATCGGGACCGGGGAGCTGTTTTTT,CSANRDRGRIGTGELFF
TRBV5-8,-,TRBJ2-3,TRBD2,TGTGCCAGCAACTTACCCTTTGGGACTAGCGACACAGATACGCAGTATTTT,CASNLPFGTSDTDTQYF
TRBV4-3,-,TRBJ1-2,-,TGCGCCAGCAGCCAAGAGAGGGCGGGAAACTATGGCTACACCTTC,CASSQERAGNYGYTF
TRBV24-1,once,TRBJ2-7,-,TGTGCCACCAGTGACAGGGACGAGCAGTACTTC,CATSDRDEQYF